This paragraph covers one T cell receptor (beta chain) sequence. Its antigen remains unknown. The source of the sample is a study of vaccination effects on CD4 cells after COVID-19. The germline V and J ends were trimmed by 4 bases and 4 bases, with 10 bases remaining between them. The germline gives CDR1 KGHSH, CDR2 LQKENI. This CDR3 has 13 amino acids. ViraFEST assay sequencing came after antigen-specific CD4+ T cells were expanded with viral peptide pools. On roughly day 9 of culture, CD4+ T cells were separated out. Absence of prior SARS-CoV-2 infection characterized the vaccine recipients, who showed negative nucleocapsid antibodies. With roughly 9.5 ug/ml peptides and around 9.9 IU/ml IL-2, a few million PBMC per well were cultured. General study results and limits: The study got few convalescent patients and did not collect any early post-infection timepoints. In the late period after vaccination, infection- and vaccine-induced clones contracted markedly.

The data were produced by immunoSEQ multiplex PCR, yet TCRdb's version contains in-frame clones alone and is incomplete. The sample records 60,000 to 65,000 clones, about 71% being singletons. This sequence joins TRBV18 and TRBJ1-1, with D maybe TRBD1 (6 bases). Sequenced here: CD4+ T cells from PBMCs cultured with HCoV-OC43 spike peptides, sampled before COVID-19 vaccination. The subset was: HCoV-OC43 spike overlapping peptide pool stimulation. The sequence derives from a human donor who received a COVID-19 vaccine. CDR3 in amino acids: CASSLTGFTEAFF. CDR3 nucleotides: TGTGCCAGCTCACTTACAGGGTTCACTGAAGCTTTCTTT.